One and the same sample provided the 15 T cell receptor beta chains below, sequenced in a study of blood T cell repertoires in COVID-19. Produced via immunoSEQ multiplex PCR; TCRdb's table is partial and in-frame only. The data show about 220,000 clones, about 87% seen once. Specimen: PBMCs or T cells enriched from blood (not recorded which). These receptors all come from a woman younger than 45 who had recovered from COVID-19.

This chain joins TRBV3-1 (or the pseudogene TRBV3-2) and TRBJ2-5; TRBD2 matches 7 bases. This CDR3 has 15 residues. Germline trimming cut 3 bases from V and 2 bases from J; bases unmatched to any gene: 6. Germline values: CDR1 LGHDT, CDR2 YNNKEL (reference sequence). For the CDR3, the DNA is TGTGCCAGCAGCCACGGAATCGGGGGGCAAGAGACCCAGTACTTC. Its protein product is CASSHGIGGQETQYF.

V is TRBV29-1 and J is TRBJ2-7, with D perhaps matching TRBD2 (6 bases). Per the germline V gene, CDR1 is SQVTM and CDR2 is ANQGSEA. This CDR3 is 15 amino acids long. The V end was cut by 5 bases, the J end by 0 bases, with 17 bases between. The CDR3, as DNA: TGCAGCGTTTCCACCGGGACTCTAAGCTCCTACGAGCAGTACTTC. As protein: CSVSTGTLSSYEQYF.

V is TRBV4-3 and J is TRBJ1-2; 9 bases fit TRBD1. V lost 1 base, J lost 7 bases, and 16 bases stayed unmatched. The CDR3 totals 18 residues. Germline loops: CDR1 LGHNA, CDR2 YSLEER. CDR3 bases: TGCGCCAGCAGCCAAGGACTATCAAGAACCGGGACAGGGATTGGCTACACCTTC. Translated: CASSQGLSRTGTGIGYTF.

The rearrangement joins TRBV6-5 to TRBJ1-1; 8 bases are shared with TRBD1. CDR1 and CDR2 from the germline V gene are MNHEY and SVGAGI. V gave up 8 bases and J gave up 3 bases; unmatched junction bases: 5. The CDR3 spans 13 residues. The chain's CDR3 is CASYRGIDTEAFF. The CDR3 bases are TGTGCCAGCTACAGGGGGATCGACACTGAAGCTTTCTTT.

This rearrangement joins TRBV7-8 to TRBJ1-1; tentative D call: TRBD1 (6 bases). Germline values: CDR1 SGHVS, CDR2 FQNEAQ. The CDR3 runs 15 residues. V was cut by 1 base and J by 7 bases, with 16 bases left in between. CDR3 in DNA: TGTGCCAGCAGCTTAGTAAGGCAGGGGATAGATGAAGCTTTCTTT. This sequence encodes CASSLVRQGIDEAFF. Full variable domain (rest looked up from reference TRBV7-8 and TRBJ1-1): GAGVSQSPRYKVAKRGQDVALRCDPISGHVSLFWYQQALGQGPEFLTYFQNEAQLDKSGLPSDRFFAERPEGSVSTLKIQRTQQEDSAVYLCASSLVRQGIDEAFFGQGTRLTVV.

The chain uses TRBV6-2 or TRBV6-3 and TRBJ1-2; tentatively, D is TRBD1 (5 bases). Trimming stripped 2 bases from V and 3 bases from J, with 13 bases between. CDR1 is MNHEY, CDR2 SVGEGT, per germline. This CDR3 has 15 residues. The CDR3 loop is CASSYADDRYYGYTF. In DNA, the CDR3 is TGTGCCAGCAGTTACGCCGACGACAGATACTATGGCTACACCTTC.

CDR3 region: CASSRGLEDTQYF. The DNA of the CDR3 is TGTGCCAGCAGTCGAGGGCTTGAAGATACGCAGTATTTT. The chain uses TRBV2 and TRBJ2-3; a weak D match, TRBD2 (5 bases). The CDR3 spans 13 residues. The V gene lost 5 bases and the J gene lost 5 bases, with 11 bases spanning the gap. Germline values: CDR1 SNHLY, CDR2 FYNNEI.

The chain has TRBV6-5 and TRBJ1-1; tentative D call: TRBD1 (6 bases). The germline CDR1 and CDR2 sequences are MNHEY and SVGAGI. The CDR3 runs to 14 residues. Trimming removed 2 bases at V and 4 bases at J, with 11 bases between. The CDR3 sequence is CASSYGQGSTEAFF. The CDR3 DNA is TGTGCCAGCAGTTACGGGCAGGGGAGCACTGAAGCTTTCTTT.

The chain's CDR3 is CASSQVKGANYTF. CDR3 DNA sequence: TGCGCCAGCAGCCAAGTAAAGGGGGCAAACTACACCTTC. The chain employs TRBV4-3 and TRBJ1-2, with 7 bases identical to TRBD1. CDR3 length: 13 amino acids. The junction had 6 bases not matched to a gene; V was cut back by 1 base and J by 10 bases. Germline V gives CDR1 LGHNA, CDR2 YSLEER.

This chain uses TRBV5-5 with TRBJ2-1; weak D call: TRBD1 (6 bases). The germline CDR1 and CDR2 sequences are SGHKS and YYEKEE (reference sequence). The CDR3 contains 18 residues. V dropped 1 base and J dropped 4 bases, with 21 bases sitting between them. CDR3 region: CASSLPRTGYLGYNEQFF. The CDR3 DNA is TGTGCCAGCAGCTTGCCCCGAACAGGGTATCTAGGGTACAATGAGCAGTTCTTC.

The genes are TRBV5-1 and TRBJ2-5, with 8 bases lining up with TRBD1. This CDR3 region has 15 residues. J gave up 3 bases and V 4 bases, and 8 bases lay outside the gene matches. Germline-derived CDR1 and CDR2 are SGHRS and YFSETQ. The CDR3 DNA reads TGCGCCAGCAGCCTTATAGGACAGGGAAAAGAGACCCAGTACTTC. Its protein is CASSLIGQGKETQYF.

V usage is TRBV6-2 or TRBV6-3 and J usage is TRBJ1-5; a weak D match, TRBD1 (5 bases). V gave up 2 bases and J gave up 3 bases, with 11 bases separating them. Germline-derived CDR1 and CDR2 are MNHEY and SVGEGT. The CDR3 runs 15 residues. CDR3 sequence (DNA): TGTGCCAGCAGTTACGGCAGGGTGGACAATCAGCCCCAGCATTTT. Translation gives CASSYGRVDNQPQHF.

The CDR3 nucleotides are TGCGCCAGCAGCCAAGAAAGGGGGGGCAGTCGGGGAGAGACCCAGTACTTC. It specifies CASSQERGGSRGETQYF. The chain links TRBV4-1 to TRBJ2-5, with D perhaps TRBD2 (7 bases). Trimming took 0 bases from V and 4 from J, leaving 18 bases between them. The CDR3 contains 17 residues. The germline CDR1 and CDR2 sequences are MGHRA and YSYEKL.

CDR3 DNA sequence: TGTGCCAGCAGTGACTCCGCGGGGTCCAATGAGCAGTTCTTC. The encoded protein is CASSDSAGSNEQFF. The chain carries TRBV6-4 and TRBJ2-1, with D possibly TRBD2 on 6 matching bases. The V and J ends lost 0 bases and 6 bases respectively, with 9 bases between them. CDR1 and CDR2 (germline): MRHNA, SNTAGT. This CDR3 region has 14 residues.

V and J are TRBV7-2 and TRBJ2-3, with TRBD2 matching 7 bases. The V gene end was trimmed by 1 base and the J gene end by 5 bases; junction bases not matched to a gene: 3. Germline V gives CDR1 SGHTA, CDR2 FQGNSA. The CDR3 has 14 residues. CDR3 sequence reads: CASSLGVAGDTQYF. Written as DNA, the CDR3 is TGTGCCAGCAGCTTAGGAGTAGCGGGAGATACGCAGTATTTT.